This T cell receptor (beta chain) was identified during a study of blood T cell repertoires in COVID-19. Overall study context: From T cells, B-cell-depleted T cells, or PBMCs came the material, which was cDNA or gDNA.

The CDR3 runs 12 residues. Germline V gene lookup returns CDR1 LGHDT and CDR2 YNNKEL (reference sequence). V lost 4 bases, J lost 15 bases, and 7 bases stayed unmatched. Generated by immunoSEQ multiplex PCR, the TCRdb table keeps only in-frame clones and is missing some. The sample lists roughly 200,000 clones; around 90% were seen once. The sample taken for sequencing was peripheral blood. This TCR was recovered from a middle-aged man with acute or convalescent COVID-19. The rearrangement joins TRBV3-1 (or the pseudogene TRBV3-2) to TRBJ1-4; 8 bases are a match to TRBD1. DNA of the CDR3: TGTGCCAGCAGCCCCCGGGACAGGATGGTGTTTTTT. Translated: CASSPRDRMVFF.